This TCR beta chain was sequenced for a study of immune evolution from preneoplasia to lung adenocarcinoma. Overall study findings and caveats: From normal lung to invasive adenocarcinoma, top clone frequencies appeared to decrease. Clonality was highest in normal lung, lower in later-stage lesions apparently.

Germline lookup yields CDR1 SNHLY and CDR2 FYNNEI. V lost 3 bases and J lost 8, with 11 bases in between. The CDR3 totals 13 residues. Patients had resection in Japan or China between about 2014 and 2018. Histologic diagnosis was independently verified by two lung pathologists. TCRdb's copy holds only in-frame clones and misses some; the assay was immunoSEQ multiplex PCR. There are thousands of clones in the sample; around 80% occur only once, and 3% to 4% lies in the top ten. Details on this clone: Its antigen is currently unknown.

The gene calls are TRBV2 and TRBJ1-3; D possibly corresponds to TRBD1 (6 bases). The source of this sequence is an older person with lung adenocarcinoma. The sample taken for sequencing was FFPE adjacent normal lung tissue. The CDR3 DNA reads TGTGCCAGCAGTGACACAGGGAGGGACACCATATATTTT. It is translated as CASSDTGRDTIYF.